These T cell receptor beta chains were read from a single sample in a study of blood T cells in healthy people across ages. MiXCR was run by TCRdb on the 5' RACE reads, yielding one entry per CDR3 protein. The profile shows more than 450,000 distinct CDR3 sequences, roughly a quarter of them singletons. These data were likewise used in another study, on T cells of mothers and their children.

The sequenced sample was blood. These receptors all come from a boy aged 2 to 9 in good health. The CDR3 runs from the conserved cysteine through the conserved F or W. Each record gives: V gene, clone size, D gene, J gene, CDR3 DNA, CDR3 protein. The D gene is left open where the match is weak. Not every row has a clone size; where given, it reads once, few, many or a size class.

>TRBV27|.|TRBD2|TRBJ2-2
TGTGCCAGCAGAAAGGGGGTGTTCCTAGCGGGGGCGAACACCGGGGAGCTGTTTTTT
CASRKGVFLAGANTGELFF
>TRBV6-6|.|TRBD2|TRBJ2-5
TGTGCCAGCAGTTGCCGAGCGGGGGGCCAAGAGACCCAGTACTTC
CASSCRAGGQETQYF
>TRBV10-3|many|.|TRBJ2-1
TGTGCCATCAGTGAGTCGGATGAGCAGTTCTTC
CAISESDEQFF
>TRBV29-1|few|.|TRBJ1-2
TGCAGCGTTGTACCGACAGGAAACTATGGCTACACCTTC
CSVVPTGNYGYTF
>TRBV29-1|.|.|TRBJ2-2
TGCAGCGTTCCAGGCCCGAACACCGGGGAGCTGTTTTTT
CSVPGPNTGELFF
>TRBV10-3|few|.|TRBJ2-3
TGTGCCATCAGTGAGGCGGCTACCCAAGATACGCAGTATTTT
CAISEAATQDTQYF
>TRBV20-1|.|.|TRBJ1-1
TGCAGTGCTCTATTACAGGGTTACTTCGCTGAAGCTTTCTTT
CSALLQGYFAEAFF
>TRBV6-5|many|.|TRBJ2-5
TGTGCCAGCAGAAGGAGTCTTCAAGAGACCCAGTACTTC
CASRRSLQETQYF
>TRBV6-2/TRBV6-3|many|.|TRBJ2-7
TGTGCCAGCAGTTGGGAACGAGCGTACGAGCAGTACTTC
CASSWERAYEQYF
>TRBV7-9|once|.|TRBJ2-5
TGTGCCAGCAGCTTAATGGATAACCAAGAGACCCAGCACTTC
CASSLMDNQETQHF